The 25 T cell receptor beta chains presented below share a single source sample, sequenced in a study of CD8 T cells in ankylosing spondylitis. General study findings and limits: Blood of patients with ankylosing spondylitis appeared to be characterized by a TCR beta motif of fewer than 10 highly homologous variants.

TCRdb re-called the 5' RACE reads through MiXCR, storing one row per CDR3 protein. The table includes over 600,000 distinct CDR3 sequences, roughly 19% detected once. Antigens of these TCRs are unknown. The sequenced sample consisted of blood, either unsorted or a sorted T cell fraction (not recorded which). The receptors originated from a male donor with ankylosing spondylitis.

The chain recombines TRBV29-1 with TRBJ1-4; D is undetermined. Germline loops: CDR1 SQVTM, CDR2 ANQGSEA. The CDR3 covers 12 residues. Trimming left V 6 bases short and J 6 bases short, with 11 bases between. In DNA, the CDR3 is TGCAGCGTCGCCGACGGGGATGAAAAACTGTTTTTT. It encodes CSVADGDEKLFF.

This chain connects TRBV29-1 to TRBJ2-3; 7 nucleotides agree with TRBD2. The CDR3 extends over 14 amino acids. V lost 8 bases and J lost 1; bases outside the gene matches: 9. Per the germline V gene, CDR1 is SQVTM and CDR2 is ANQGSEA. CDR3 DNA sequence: TGCAGCTACTGGGGTGGGGGGGGCACAGATACGCAGTATTTT. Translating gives CSYWGGGGTDTQYF.

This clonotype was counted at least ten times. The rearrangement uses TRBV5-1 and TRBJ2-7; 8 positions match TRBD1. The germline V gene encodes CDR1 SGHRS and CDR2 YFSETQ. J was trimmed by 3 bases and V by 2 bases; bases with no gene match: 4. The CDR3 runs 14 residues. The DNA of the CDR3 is TGCGCCAGCAGCTTAAAGGACAGGGTCTACGAGCAGTACTTC. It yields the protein CASSLKDRVYEQYF.

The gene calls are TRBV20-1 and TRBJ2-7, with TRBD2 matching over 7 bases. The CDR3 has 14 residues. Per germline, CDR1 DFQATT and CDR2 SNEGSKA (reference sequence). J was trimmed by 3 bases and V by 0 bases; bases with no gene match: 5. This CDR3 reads CSARDASGIYEQYF. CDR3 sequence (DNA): TGCAGTGCTAGAGATGCTAGCGGAATCTACGAGCAGTACTTC.

The CDR3 bases are TGTGCCAGCACAGGGGTTAGGGCCGGGGAGCTGTTTTTT. Translation: CASTGVRAGELFF. The chain links TRBV27 to TRBJ2-2, with D perhaps TRBD1 (6 bases). CDR3 length: 13 amino acids. V lost 7 bases and J 6 bases, leaving 12 bases between the germline ends. The germline V gene encodes CDR1 MNHEY and CDR2 SMNVEV (reference sequence).

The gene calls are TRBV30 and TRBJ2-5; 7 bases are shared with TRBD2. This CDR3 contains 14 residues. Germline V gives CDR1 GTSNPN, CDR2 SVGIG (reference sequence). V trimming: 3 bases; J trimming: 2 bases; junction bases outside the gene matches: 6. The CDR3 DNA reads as TGTGCCTGGAGCACGGGGGGTGGTCAAGAGACCCAGTACTTC. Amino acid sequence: CAWSTGGGQETQYF.

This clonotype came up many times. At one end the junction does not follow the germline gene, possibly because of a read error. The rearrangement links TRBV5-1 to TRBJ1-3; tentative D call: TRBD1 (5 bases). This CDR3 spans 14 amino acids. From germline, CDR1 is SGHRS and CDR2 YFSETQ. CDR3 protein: CASSLGTPGNTIYF. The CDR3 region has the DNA TGCGCCAGCAGCCTCGGGACCCCTGGGAACACCATATATTTT. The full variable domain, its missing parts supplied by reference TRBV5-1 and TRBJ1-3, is KAGVTQTPRYLIKTRGQQVTLSCSPISGHRSVSWYQQTPGQGLQFLFEYFSETQRNKGNFPGRFSGRQFSNSRSEMNVSTLELGDSALYLCASSLGTPGNTIYFGEGSWLTVV.

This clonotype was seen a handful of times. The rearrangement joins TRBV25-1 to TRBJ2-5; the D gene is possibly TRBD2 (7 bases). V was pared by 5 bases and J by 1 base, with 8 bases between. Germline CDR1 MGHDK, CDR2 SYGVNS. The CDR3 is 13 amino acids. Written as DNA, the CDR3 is TGTGCCAGCAGTCGGGGGGCCCAAGAGACCCAGTACTTC. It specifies CASSRGAQETQYF.

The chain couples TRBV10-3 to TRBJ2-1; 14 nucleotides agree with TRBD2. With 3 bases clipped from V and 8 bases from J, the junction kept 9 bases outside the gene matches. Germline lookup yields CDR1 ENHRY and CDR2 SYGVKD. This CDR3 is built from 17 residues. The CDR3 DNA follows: TGTGCCATCAGTGAAGGGACTAGCGGGAGTCGTATGGATGAGCAGTTCTTC. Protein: CAISEGTSGSRMDEQFF.

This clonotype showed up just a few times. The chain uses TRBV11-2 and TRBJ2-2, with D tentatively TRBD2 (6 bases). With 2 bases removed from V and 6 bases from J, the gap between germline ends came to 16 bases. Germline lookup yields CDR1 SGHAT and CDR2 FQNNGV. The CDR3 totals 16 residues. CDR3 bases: TGTGCCAGCAGCTTACAAGGCGGGATAAGGTCCGGGGAGCTGTTTTTT. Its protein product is CASSLQGGIRSGELFF.

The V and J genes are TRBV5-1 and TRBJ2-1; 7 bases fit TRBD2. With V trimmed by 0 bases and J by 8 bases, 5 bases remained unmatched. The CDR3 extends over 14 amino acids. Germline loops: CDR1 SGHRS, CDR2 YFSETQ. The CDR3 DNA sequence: TGCGCCAGCAGCTTGGTGCTAGCGGTGCATGAGCAGTTCTTC. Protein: CASSLVLAVHEQFF. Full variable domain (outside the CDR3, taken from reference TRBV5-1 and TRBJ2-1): KAGVTQTPRYLIKTRGQQVTLSCSPISGHRSVSWYQQTPGQGLQFLFEYFSETQRNKGNFPGRFSGRQFSNSRSEMNVSTLELGDSALYLCASSLVLAVHEQFFGPGTRLTVL.

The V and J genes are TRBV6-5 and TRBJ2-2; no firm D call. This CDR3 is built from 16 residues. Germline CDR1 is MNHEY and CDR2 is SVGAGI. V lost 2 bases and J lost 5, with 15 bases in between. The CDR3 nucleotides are TGTGCCAGCAGTTACAACGCTGACCAAGGGACCGGGGAGCTGTTTTTT. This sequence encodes CASSYNADQGTGELFF.

The CDR3 DNA is TGTGCCAGCAGCTCTGGGTTCGGGCTAGCGGGAGGCAATGAGCAGTTCTTC. Protein: CASSSGFGLAGGNEQFF. The gene calls are TRBV5-4 and TRBJ2-1; TRBD2 matches 11 bases. This CDR3 has 17 amino acids. The trim removed 3 bases at V and 6 bases at J, leaving 11 bases unmatched. Germline values: CDR1 SGHNT, CDR2 YYREEE (reference sequence).

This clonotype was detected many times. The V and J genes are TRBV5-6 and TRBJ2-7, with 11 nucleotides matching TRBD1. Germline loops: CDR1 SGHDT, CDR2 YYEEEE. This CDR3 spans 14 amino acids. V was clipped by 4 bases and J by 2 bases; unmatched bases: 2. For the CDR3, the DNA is TGTGCCAGCAGCCTGGGACAGGGGGCCTACGAGCAGTACTTC. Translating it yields CASSLGQGAYEQYF.

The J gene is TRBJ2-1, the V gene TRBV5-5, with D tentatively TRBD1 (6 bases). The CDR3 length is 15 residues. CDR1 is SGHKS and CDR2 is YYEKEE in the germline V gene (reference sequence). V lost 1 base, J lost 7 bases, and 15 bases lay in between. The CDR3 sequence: CASSLLQGVSNEQFF. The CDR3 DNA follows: TGTGCCAGCAGCTTGCTACAGGGAGTCTCTAATGAGCAGTTCTTC.

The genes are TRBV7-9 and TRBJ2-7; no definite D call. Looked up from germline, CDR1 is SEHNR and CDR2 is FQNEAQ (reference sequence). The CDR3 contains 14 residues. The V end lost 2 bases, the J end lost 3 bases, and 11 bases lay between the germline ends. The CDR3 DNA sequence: TGTGCCAGCAGCTTATTGCCCGCCAGCTACGAGCAGTACTTC. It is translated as CASSLLPASYEQYF.

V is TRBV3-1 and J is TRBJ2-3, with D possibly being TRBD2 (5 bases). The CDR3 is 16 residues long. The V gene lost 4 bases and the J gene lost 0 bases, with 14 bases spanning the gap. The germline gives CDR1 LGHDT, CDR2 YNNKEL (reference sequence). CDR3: CASSPGLLLSTDTQYF. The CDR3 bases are TGTGCCAGCAGCCCCGGACTTCTACTTAGCACAGATACGCAGTATTTT.

The CDR3 coding sequence is TGTGCCAGCAGTTTATCGGCGGGGCCGACCTGGCACGAGCAGTACTTC. It specifies CASSLSAGPTWHEQYF. The chain joins TRBV27 to TRBJ2-7; tentative D call: TRBD2 (6 bases). In germline, CDR1 is MNHEY, CDR2 SMNVEV (reference sequence). Deletions cut 0 bases from V and 5 bases from J, with 17 bases between. The CDR3 runs to 16 residues.

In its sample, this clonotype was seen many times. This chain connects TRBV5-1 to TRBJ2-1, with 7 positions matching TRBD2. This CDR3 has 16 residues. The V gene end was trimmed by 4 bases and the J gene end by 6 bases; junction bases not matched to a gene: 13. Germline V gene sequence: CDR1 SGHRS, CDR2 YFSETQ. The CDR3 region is CASSLPRAGPTNEQFF. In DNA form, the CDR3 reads TGCGCCAGCAGCCTGCCGAGAGCGGGGCCTACCAATGAGCAGTTCTTC.

The CDR3 nucleotides read TGCAGCGTTGAAACCCCTCTAAATTCCTACAATGAGCAGTTCTTC. Translation gives CSVETPLNSYNEQFF. The chain joins TRBV29-1 to TRBJ2-1; D is ambiguous. The length of the CDR3 is 15 residues. Germline assignment: CDR1 SQVTM and CDR2 ANQGSEA. V dropped 2 bases and J dropped 1 base, with 12 bases sitting between them.

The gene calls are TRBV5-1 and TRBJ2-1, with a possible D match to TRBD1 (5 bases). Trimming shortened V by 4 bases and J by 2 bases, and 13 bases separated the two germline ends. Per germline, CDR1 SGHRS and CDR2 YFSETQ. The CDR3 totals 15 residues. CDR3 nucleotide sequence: TGCGCCAGCAGCCAAGACAGTCCTACCTACAATGAGCAGTTCTTC. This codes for CASSQDSPTYNEQFF.

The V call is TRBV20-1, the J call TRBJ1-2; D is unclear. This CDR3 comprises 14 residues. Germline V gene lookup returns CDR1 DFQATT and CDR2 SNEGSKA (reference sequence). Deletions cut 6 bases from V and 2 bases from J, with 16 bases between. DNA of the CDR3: TGCAGTGCCATCACAATTCTGGGAAACTATGGCTACACCTTC. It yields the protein CSAITILGNYGYTF.

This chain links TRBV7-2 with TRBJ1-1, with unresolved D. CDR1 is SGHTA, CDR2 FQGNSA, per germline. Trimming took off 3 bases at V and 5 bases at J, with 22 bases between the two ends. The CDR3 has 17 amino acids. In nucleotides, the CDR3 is TGTGCCAGCAGCTTGGGCGTCATGAAGGTGGTAAGGACTGAAGCTTTCTTT. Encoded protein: CASSLGVMKVVRTEAFF. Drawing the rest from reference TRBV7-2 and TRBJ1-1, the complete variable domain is GAGVSQSPSNKVTEKGKDVELRCDPISGHTALYWYRQSLGQGLEFLIYFQGNSAPDKSGLPSDRFSAERTGGSVSTLTIQRTQQEDSAVYLCASSLGVMKVVRTEAFFGQGTRLTVV.

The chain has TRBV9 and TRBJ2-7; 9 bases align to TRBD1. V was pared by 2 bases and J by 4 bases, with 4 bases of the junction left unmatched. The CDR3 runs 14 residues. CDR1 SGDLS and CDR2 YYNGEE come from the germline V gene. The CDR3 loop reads CASSVGQGRYEQYF. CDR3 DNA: TGTGCCAGCAGCGTGGGACAGGGCAGATACGAGCAGTACTTC.

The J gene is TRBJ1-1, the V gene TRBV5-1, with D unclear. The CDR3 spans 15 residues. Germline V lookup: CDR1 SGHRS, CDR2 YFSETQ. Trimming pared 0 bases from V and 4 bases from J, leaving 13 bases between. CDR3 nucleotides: TGCGCCAGCAGCTTGGGGGTTTCGGGGTTCACTGAAGCTTTCTTT. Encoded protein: CASSLGVSGFTEAFF. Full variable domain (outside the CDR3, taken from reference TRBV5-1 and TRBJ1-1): KAGVTQTPRYLIKTRGQQVTLSCSPISGHRSVSWYQQTPGQGLQFLFEYFSETQRNKGNFPGRFSGRQFSNSRSEMNVSTLELGDSALYLCASSLGVSGFTEAFFGQGTRLTVV.